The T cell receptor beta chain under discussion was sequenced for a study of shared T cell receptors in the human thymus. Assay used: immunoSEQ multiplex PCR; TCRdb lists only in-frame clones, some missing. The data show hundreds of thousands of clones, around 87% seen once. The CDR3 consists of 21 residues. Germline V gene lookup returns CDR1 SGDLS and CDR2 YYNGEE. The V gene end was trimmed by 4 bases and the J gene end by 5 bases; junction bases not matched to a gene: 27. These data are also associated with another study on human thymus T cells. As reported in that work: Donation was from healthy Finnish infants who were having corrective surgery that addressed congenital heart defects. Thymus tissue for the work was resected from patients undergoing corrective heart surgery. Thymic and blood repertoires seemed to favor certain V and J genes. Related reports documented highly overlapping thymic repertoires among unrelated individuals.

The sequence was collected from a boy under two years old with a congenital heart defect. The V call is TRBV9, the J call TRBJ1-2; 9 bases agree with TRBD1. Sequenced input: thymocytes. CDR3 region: CASSHKLTPGGQGRGLYGYTF. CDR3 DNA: TGTGCCAGCAGCCACAAATTAACCCCGGGGGGACAGGGAAGAGGGCTATATGGCTACACCTTC.